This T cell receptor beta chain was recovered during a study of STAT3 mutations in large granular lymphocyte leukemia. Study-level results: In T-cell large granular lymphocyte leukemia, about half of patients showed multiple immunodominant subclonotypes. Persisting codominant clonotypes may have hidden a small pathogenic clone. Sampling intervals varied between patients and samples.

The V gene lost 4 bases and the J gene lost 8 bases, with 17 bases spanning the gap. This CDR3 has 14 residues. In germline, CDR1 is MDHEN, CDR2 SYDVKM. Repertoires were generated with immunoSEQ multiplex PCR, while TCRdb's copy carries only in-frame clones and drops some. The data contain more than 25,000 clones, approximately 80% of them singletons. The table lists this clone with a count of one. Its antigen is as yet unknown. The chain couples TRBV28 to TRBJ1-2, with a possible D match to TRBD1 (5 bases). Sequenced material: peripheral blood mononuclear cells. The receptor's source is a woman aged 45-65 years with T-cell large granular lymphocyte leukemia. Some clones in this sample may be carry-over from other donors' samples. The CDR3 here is CASSSRRRGRGYTF. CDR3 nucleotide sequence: TGTGCCAGCAGTTCCCGGCGTCGGGGCAGAGGCTACACCTTC.